The subject of this entry is one T cell receptor beta chain. These data come from a study of T cell responses to AZD1222 COVID-19 vaccine. This CDR3 has 15 residues. V was clipped by 5 bases and J by 6 bases; unmatched bases: 12. The germline gives CDR1 LNHDA, CDR2 SQIVND (reference sequence). Sequencing used immunoSEQ multiplex PCR; TCRdb keeps in-frame clones, though not all of them. Of approximately 150,000 clones detected, 75% to 90% appear once; the ten largest clones hold about 3%. The receptor's source is an adult in good health. Specimen: peripheral blood, collected on day 0 of AZD1222 vaccination. The rearrangement links TRBV19 to TRBJ1-2; 7 nucleotides align to TRBD1. The CDR3 region has the DNA TGTGCCAGTAGTGAACCCAGGGGGATGGTTCATGGCTACACCTTC. Its protein product is CASSEPRGMVHGYTF.